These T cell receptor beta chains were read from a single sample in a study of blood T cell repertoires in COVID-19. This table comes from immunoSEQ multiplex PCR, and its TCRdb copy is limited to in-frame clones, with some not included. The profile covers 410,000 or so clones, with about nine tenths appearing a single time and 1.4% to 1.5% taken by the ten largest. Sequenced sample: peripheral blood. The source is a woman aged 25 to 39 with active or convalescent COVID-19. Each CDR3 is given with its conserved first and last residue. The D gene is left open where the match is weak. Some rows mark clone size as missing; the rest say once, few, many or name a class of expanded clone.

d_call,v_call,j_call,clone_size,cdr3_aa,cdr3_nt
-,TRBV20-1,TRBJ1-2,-,CSAAQGNGYTF,TGCAGTGCTGCCCAGGGAAATGGCTACACCTTC
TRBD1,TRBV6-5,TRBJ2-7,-,CASSQTGDEQYF,TGTGCCAGCAGCCAGACAGGGGACGAGCAGTACTTC
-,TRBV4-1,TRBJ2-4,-,CASSHRTENIQYF,TGCGCCAGCAGCCACCGGACAGAAAACATTCAGTACTTC
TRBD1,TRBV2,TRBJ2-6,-,CASRVAGTAFSGANVLTF,TGTGCCAGCAGAGTCGCCGGGACAGCGTTCTCTGGGGCCAACGTCCTGACTTTC
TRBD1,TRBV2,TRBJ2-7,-,CASSGGQPDEQYF,TGTGCCAGCAGTGGGGGACAGCCAGACGAGCAGTACTTC
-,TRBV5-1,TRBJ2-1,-,CASSWGANYNEQFF,TGCGCCAGCAGCTGGGGAGCTAACTACAATGAGCAGTTCTTC
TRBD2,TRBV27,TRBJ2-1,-,CASSPGLAVAYNEQFF,TGTGCCAGCAGTCCCGGACTAGCGGTGGCCTACAATGAGCAGTTCTTC
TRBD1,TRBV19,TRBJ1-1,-,CASSIGQGVSGTEAFF,TGTGCCAGTAGTATAGGACAGGGAGTTTCGGGGACTGAAGCTTTCTTT
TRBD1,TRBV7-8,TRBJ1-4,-,CASSPMTGEGEKLFF,TGTGCCAGCAGCCCCATGACAGGGGAAGGCGAAAAACTGTTTTTT
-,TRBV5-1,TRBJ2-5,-,CASSLSNPGLSPQETQYF,TGCGCCAGCAGCTTGTCAAATCCGGGACTCTCTCCCCAAGAGACCCAGTACTTC
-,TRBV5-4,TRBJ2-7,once,CASSLRLPGVDEQYF,TGTGCCAGCAGCTTACGACTCCCGGGTGTTGACGAGCAGTACTTC
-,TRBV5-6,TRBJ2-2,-,CASSPLSADTGELFF,TGTGCCAGCAGCCCCCTCAGTGCGGACACCGGGGAGCTGTTTTTT
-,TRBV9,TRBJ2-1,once,CASSESNALEQFF,TGTGCCAGCAGCGAGAGTAACGCCCTTGAGCAGTTCTTC
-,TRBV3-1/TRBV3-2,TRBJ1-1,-,CASSPGGGVGTEAFF,TGTGCCAGCAGCCCGGGGGGTGGGGTCGGCACTGAAGCTTTCTTT
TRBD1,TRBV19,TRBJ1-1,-,CAVTGALNTEAFF,TGTGCCGTGACAGGGGCCTTGAACACTGAAGCTTTCTTT
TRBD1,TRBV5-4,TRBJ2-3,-,CASSFGTAPSTDTQYF,TGTGCCAGCAGTTTTGGGACAGCCCCTAGCACAGATACGCAGTATTTT
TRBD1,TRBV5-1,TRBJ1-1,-,CASSFWDRGPNTEAFF,TGCGCCAGCAGCTTTTGGGACAGGGGCCCGAACACTGAAGCTTTCTTT
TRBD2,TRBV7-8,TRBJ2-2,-,CASSSGLAITGELFF,TGTGCCAGCAGCTCCGGACTAGCGATTACCGGGGAGCTGTTTTTT
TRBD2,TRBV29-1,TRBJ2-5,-,CSVEGLGGAQYF,TGCAGCGTTGAAGGCTTGGGAGGGGCCCAGTACTTC
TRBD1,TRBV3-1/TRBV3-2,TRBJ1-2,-,CASSQHTVFDRGVDYGYTF,TGTGCCAGCAGCCAACACACCGTGTTTGACAGGGGGGTCGACTATGGCTACACCTTC
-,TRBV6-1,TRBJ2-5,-,CASSEVPGGETQYF,TGTGCCAGCAGTGAAGTTCCGGGGGGCGAGACCCAGTACTTC
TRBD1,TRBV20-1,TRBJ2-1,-,CSASPGTGFASEQFF,TGCAGTGCTAGTCCCGGGACAGGGTTCGCATCTGAGCAGTTCTTC
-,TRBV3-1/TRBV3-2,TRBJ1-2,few,CASSQGPASGYGYTF,TGTGCCAGCAGCCAAGGTCCAGCGTCCGGCTATGGCTACACCTTC
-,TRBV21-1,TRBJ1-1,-,CASSKLQGLGTEAFF,TGTGCCAGCAGCAAATTGCAGGGATTGGGCACTGAAGCTTTCTTT
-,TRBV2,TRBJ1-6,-,CASSRQDTYNSPLHF,TGTGCCAGCAGTCGCCAGGACACCTATAATTCACCCCTCCACTTT
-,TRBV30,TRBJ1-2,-,CAWRGRGSGYGYTF,TGTGCCTGGAGGGGGAGGGGAAGTGGCTATGGCTACACCTTC
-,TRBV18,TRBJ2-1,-,CASSPSSADEQFF,TGTGCCAGCTCACCAAGCAGCGCCGATGAGCAGTTCTTC
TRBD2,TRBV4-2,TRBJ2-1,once,CASSQDLAGGWNEQFF,TGTGCCAGCAGCCAAGATCTAGCGGGGGGGTGGAATGAGCAGTTCTTC
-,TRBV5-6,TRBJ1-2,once,CASSLGGGANYGYTF,TGTGCCAGCAGCTTGGGAGGGGGAGCTAACTATGGCTACACCTTC
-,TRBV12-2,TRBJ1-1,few,CASRLEAFRDTEAFF,TGTGCAAGTCGCTTAGAGGCCTTCAGGGACACTGAAGCTTTCTTT
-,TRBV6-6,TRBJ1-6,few,CASSSGVGSPLHF,TGTGCCAGCAGTTCAGGGGTAGGTTCACCCCTCCACTTT
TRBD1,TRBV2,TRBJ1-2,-,CASSGQGGGYGYTF,TGTGCCAGCAGTGGACAGGGGGGCGGCTATGGCTACACCTTC
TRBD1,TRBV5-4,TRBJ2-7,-,CASSGTGNNYEQYF,TGTGCCAGCAGCGGGACAGGGAACAACTACGAGCAGTACTTC
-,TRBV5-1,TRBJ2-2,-,CASSLLQVNTGELFF,TGCGCCAGCAGCTTGCTACAGGTTAACACCGGGGAGCTGTTTTTT
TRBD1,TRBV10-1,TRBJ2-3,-,CASSESSTGGEDTQYF,TGCGCCAGCAGTGAGTCCTCTACAGGGGGCGAAGATACGCAGTATTTT
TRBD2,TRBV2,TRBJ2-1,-,CASKRESSYNEQFF,TGTGCCAGCAAGCGGGAGAGCTCCTACAATGAGCAGTTCTTC
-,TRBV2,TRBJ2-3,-,CASSDWRLGDTQYF,TGTGCCAGCAGTGATTGGCGGTTGGGAGATACGCAGTATTTT
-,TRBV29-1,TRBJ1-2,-,CSVESGRGNYGYTF,TGCAGCGTTGAGAGTGGGAGGGGAAACTATGGCTACACCTTC
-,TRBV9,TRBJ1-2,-,CASSVASPRGYTF,TGTGCCAGCAGCGTAGCAAGTCCTAGGGGCTACACCTTC
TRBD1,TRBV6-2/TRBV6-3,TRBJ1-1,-,CASSNPPGGDTEAFF,TGTGCCAGCAGTAATCCGCCAGGGGGCGACACTGAAGCTTTCTTT